This T cell receptor (beta chain) originates from a study of cytomegalovirus exposure and HLA in healthy donors (dated by TCRdb to 2015 to 2018). About the full investigation: An earlier analysis of approximately 640 of the donors reported roughly 270 Gb of sequence data and more than 90 million unique TCR beta sequences from 150 million to 200 million T cells. Of the approximately 400 genotyped donors, over 65% fell in the genetic ancestry cluster associated with self-reported Caucasian donors. To predict cytomegalovirus infection status, the study brought together high-throughput TCR immunosequencing, statistical association of individual TCRs with disease status, and machine learning. In addition to the first cohort of 650 to 750 subjects, a separate validation cohort of over 90 different subjects was used. In a later genetic analysis, genome-wide SNP genotypes for about 55% of the roughly 700 donors were used, and that subset was treated as a discovery cohort. To study patterns of TCR occurrence, a later analysis re-analyzed previously published TCR beta repertoires from several hundred donors and added high-resolution HLA genotyping. An earlier analysis of fewer than 700 of the donors applied high-throughput TCR beta sequencing to assess whether each TCR beta V gene segment acted as functional or pseudogenic. Every discovery cohort repertoire had been produced on one sequencing platform. The aim of the study was to test whether cataloging public T cell receptors could identify signatures of past pathogen exposure. Because of strong linkage in the cohort, four or five DR-DQ haplotypes were treated as single units for association and clustering. The study profiled the T cell repertoires of under 850 subjects by immunosequencing and related them to cytomegalovirus serostatus. Donor age, sex, ethnicity and CMV serostatus were compiled alongside the repertoire data. On average, about 240,000 unique TCR beta nucleotide sequences were sequenced per donor among 398 genotyped donors of the cohort, with approximately 18% of those sequences being non-productive. Both class I and class II loci were covered by HLA typing, at four-digit resolution. An early release covering around 630 HLA-typed donors comprised about 290 gigabases of sequencing data and about 90 million unique TCR sequences. Typing coverage differed by locus: A, B, C, DRB1 and DQB1 were typed in about 620-640 donors, DQA1 in about 550, DPA1 in approximately 600, and DPB1 in just under 490. The later analysis used no new phenotypic data to find candidate immune exposures, relying instead on TCR beta sequences and their occurrence across donors.

What the research found in general, with its limitations: In vitro tests confirmed that a few of the cytomegalovirus-associated TCR beta chains recognize cytomegalovirus antigens. Broadly in line with IMGT annotations, most TCR beta V segments showed up in productive rearrangements about 87% or about 30% of the time in an earlier analysis of 587 of the donors. Most TCR sequences were observed very rarely across donors, whereas some public TCRs were present in many individuals. In a later analysis, TCR association rates were found to vary across HLA loci, with the most associated TCRs seen for DRB1 alleles and the fewest for HLA-C alleles. Several of the top co-occurrence clusters appeared to be linked to parvovirus B19, influenza, CMV and Epstein-Barr virus, according to a later analysis. The authors suggested that the approach could potentially be generalized to other disease states and immunological phenotypes. Correlated functional status among segregating V segments might be attributable to linkage disequilibrium, but an unknown experimental factor could not be ruled out. According to a later analysis, most CMV-associated TCR beta chains appeared to be HLA-restricted, and the HLA associations seemed to be driven largely by CMV exposure. A group of highly shared sequence variants was considered likely to be a technical artifact of the sequencing pipeline. An association between a missense DCLRE1C variant and V-gene and J-gene trimming of TCR beta chains was found in a later genetic analysis and replicated in an independent cohort. The only immune exposure information available for the cohort was CMV serostatus. The classifier was reported to diagnose cytomegalovirus status with high specificity and sensitivity in both the original and validation cohorts. Compared with the approximately 670-donor mean, donors in an Asian-associated ancestry cluster had fewer N-insertions in productive TCRs, according to a later genetic analysis. At a false discovery rate of 0.05, a later analysis linked around 15,000 TCR beta sequences to specific HLA alleles. When HLA alleles, especially DR and DQ, strongly co-occurred, TCR associations were difficult to assign to individual alleles. The study gave a list of under 200 TCR beta chains associated with cytomegalovirus. In a later analysis, HLA-associated TCR beta chains were found to be more clonally expanded and to have lower generation probabilities than equally common non-associated chains. This cohort had only TCR beta chains sequenced, and the lack of alpha or paired-chain data limited which features could be detected. A further reported finding was that TCR beta sequences accurately predicted the HLA-A and HLA-B alleles for most subjects in the first cohort. Sequencing depth was assumed to be roughly uniform across donors in the presence/absence analyses, though that assumption may not hold. Some IMGT-functional V segments, including TRBV6-2 and TRBV6-3, could not be distinguished by the 87-base-pair reads and were therefore excluded. Because counts were too low, seventeen rarely observed V segments, including chromosome 9 orphons, were left out of the earlier analysis of some 600 of the donors. Because HLA typing was unavailable for some donors at each locus, only the typed subset was used in association tests.

The cohort consisted of 670 or so healthy bone marrow donors. All cohort members were sampled while nominally healthy, although unrecorded immune exposures were likely present. The donor was CMV seropositive and belonged to the group of about 290 seropositive cohort members. A peripheral blood sample was provided by each donor, and peripheral blood mononuclear cells were used for TCR beta sequencing. Genomic DNA was extracted from the blood cell samples with the Qiagen DNeasy Blood Extraction Kit. Library method: the immunoSEQ multiplex PCR assay. For the multiplex PCR, a mixture combining 60 forward primers for TCR Vbeta segments and 13 reverse primers for TCR Jbeta segments was used. A multiplex PCR assay on genomic DNA amplified the CDR3 region of rearranged TCR beta genes. The amplified TCR beta libraries were sequenced on the Illumina HiSeq System as 87-base-pair reads. The original pipeline was this. A later analysis counted approximately 76 million unique TCR beta chains across the 650 to 700 repertoires, and about 10 million of these chains were shared by at least two donors. Raw reads were error-corrected and collapsed into unique sequences by a nearest-neighbor algorithm in which closely related sequences were merged to remove PCR and sequencing errors. V, D and J gene segments were assigned by aligning CDR3 sequences to IMGT reference sequences. Each retained sequence needed at least a six-nucleotide match to both a V gene segment and a J gene segment. Rearrangements were called productive when the CDR3 lacked stop codons and stayed in frame with V and J; all others were non-productive. Following IMGT convention, CDR3 was defined as the stretch from the second conserved V-encoded cysteine up to the conserved J-encoded phenylalanine. The earlier analysis of about 560 of the donors excluded any sequence lacking an unambiguous match to a single V gene segment. In an earlier analysis of approximately 610 of the donors, V segments were called functional above 56.7% productive rearrangements and were called segregating when the between-donor standard deviation exceeded 5%. A statistical classification framework was developed to diagnose cytomegalovirus status using the catalog of TCR beta chain sequences. V and J gene assignment, in a later analysis, came from comparing TCR nucleotide sequences with IMGT/GENE-DB human TR gene sequences. The TCRdist pipeline was used in a later analysis to assign CDR3 sequences and most-parsimonious VDJ recombination scenarios. A later analysis defined each TCR beta chain by its CDR3 amino acid sequence plus V-gene family, and excluded reads lacking a unique V-gene family. In a later analysis, 500 to 650 highly shared, low-generation-probability nucleotide sequences were removed to address suspected cross-contamination and a sequencing artifact. A later analysis calculated a clonal expansion index for each public chain from normalized within-repertoire ranks of inferred template counts. A later analysis computed generation probabilities with a VDJ recombination model fitted to out-of-frame rearrangements, and checked the results against IGoR. In a later analysis, TCR-TCR, TCR-HLA and TCR-CMV co-occurrence was scored with hypergeometric tests, and a repertoire-size bias correction was applied to TCR pairs. To estimate false discovery rates, a later analysis permuted the HLA or CMV assignments 20 times. In a later analysis, co-occurring TCRs were grouped using DBSCAN, with TCRdist sequence similarity added in when clustering inside HLA-allele-positive subsets. Repertoires with fewer than 30,000 or more than 120,000 public chains were left out of co-occurrence clustering, as were five repertoires with anomalous nucleotide sharing. Entries here come from immuneACCESS through TCRdb and include only in-frame sequences with V and J called. Some clones fail to appear in such tables; in the studies checked, an unresolved V gene covers under half of the shortfall, and the cause of the remainder is unknown. Clone size and the V and J calls come from that table; the DNA yielded D and trimming. This sample lists about 150,000 clones; 82% were detected once. 5.5% to 8.5% of the sample comes from the top ten.

The CDR3 sequence holds 14 residues, the cysteine and phenylalanine included. Left in the record is the CDR3 DNA by itself, 42 bases read in frame from the first base. Trimming leaves V shorter by 3 bases and J shorter by 10 bases, with the junction holding 7 bases beyond the gene matches. The germline V gene (reference sequence) specifies WNHNN as CDR1 and SYGVQD as CDR2. To note about this clone: No cognate antigen has been identified for it. It has no much larger one-base neighbor in the sample; base qualities were not kept.

The sample taken for sequencing was PBMCs. This receptor was obtained from a woman in her fifties or sixties in good health and CMV-seropositive. This chain is built from TRBV10-1 and TRBJ2-4; TRBD1 fits 9 bases in the junction. DNA sequence: TGCGCCAGCAGTGACTCGGGACAGGGAAGGATTCAGTACTTC. Its translation reads: CASSDSGQGRIQYF.